The T cell receptor (beta chain) under discussion was sequenced for a study of blood T cells in healthy people across ages. Points from the study as a whole: Unsorted PBMCs blocked a conclusive comparison of naive and antigen-experienced cells.

This clonotype occurred a few times. The antigen remains unidentified. After removal of 3 bases from V and 6 bases from J, the junction contained 6 bases not matched to a gene. Germline V gene sequence: CDR1 SNHLY, CDR2 FYNNEI. CDR3 size: 15 residues. Sample-barcoded 5' priming and a J-beta primer mix drove a second PCR of roughly 6 to 12 cycles. MiXCR was run by TCRdb on the 5' RACE reads, yielding one entry per CDR3 protein. The sample records about 900,000 distinct CDR3 sequences, 48% being singletons. V gene TRBV2 combines with J gene TRBJ2-1, with TRBD2 identical over 9 bases. The receptor was derived from a man under 40 in good health. Sequencing input: blood. The CDR3 nucleotides read TGTGCCAGCAGTGAGGGCCTAGCGGGGATCAATGAGCAGTTCTTC. Translation gives CASSEGLAGINEQFF.